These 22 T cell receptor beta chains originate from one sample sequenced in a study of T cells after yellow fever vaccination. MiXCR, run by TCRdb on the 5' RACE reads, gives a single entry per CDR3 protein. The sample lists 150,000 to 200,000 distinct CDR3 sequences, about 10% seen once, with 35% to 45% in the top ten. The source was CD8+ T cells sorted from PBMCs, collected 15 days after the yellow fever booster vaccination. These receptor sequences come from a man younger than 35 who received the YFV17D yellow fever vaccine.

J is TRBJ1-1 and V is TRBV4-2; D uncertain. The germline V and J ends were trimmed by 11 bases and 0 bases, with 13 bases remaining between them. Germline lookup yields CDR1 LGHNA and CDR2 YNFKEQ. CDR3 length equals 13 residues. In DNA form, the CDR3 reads TGTGCCGCTAATGATAATTTGAACACTGAAGCTTTCTTT. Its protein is CAANDNLNTEAFF.

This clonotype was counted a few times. Here the CDR3 reads CASSLVRAETQYF. The CDR3 region has the DNA TGTGCCAGCAGCTTAGTGAGGGCTGAGACCCAGTACTTC. V usage is TRBV7-2 and J usage is TRBJ2-5, with D possibly TRBD2 on 5 matching bases. CDR1 is SGHTA, CDR2 FQGNSA, per germline. The CDR3 is 13 amino acids. The germline V and J ends were trimmed by 1 base and 5 bases, with 8 bases remaining between them.

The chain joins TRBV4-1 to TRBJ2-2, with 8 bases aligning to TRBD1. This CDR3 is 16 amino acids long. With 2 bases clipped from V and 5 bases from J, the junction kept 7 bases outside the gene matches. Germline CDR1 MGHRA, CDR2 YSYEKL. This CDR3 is CASSQSGQGATGELFF. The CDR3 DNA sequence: TGCGCCAGCAGCCAATCAGGCCAGGGGGCAACCGGGGAGCTGTTTTTT.

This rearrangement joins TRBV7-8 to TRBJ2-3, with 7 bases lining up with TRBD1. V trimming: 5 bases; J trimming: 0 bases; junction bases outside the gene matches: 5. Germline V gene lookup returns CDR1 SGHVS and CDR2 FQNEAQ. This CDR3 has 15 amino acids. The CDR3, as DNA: TGTGCCAGCAGCGGCCGGGACAGTAGCACAGATACGCAGTATTTT. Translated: CASSGRDSSTDTQYF.

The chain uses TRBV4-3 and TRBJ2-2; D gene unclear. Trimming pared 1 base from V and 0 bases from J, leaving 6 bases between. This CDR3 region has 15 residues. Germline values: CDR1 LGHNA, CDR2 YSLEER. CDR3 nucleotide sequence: TGCGCCAGCAGCCAAGGGGATCCGAACACCGGGGAGCTGTTTTTT. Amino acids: CASSQGDPNTGELFF.

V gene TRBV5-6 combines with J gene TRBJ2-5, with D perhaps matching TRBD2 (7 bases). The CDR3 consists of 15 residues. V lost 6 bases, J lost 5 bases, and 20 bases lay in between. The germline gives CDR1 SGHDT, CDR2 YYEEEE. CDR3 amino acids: CASTPPVGGRETQYF. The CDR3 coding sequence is TGTGCCAGCACTCCTCCCGTGGGGGGGCGGGAGACCCAGTACTTC.

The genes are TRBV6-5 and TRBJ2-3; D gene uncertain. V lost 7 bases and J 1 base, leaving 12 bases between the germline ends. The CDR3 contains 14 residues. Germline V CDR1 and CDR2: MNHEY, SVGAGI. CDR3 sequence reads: CASTKLVGTDTQYF. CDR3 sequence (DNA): TGTGCCAGCACCAAACTGGTTGGCACAGATACGCAGTATTTT.

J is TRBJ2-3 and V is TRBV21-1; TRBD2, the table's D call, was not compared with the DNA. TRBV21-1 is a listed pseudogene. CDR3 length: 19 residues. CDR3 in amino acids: CASSKAQGRTSGGNNTQYF. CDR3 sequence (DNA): TGTGCCAGCAGCAAAGCTCAGGGGAGGACTAGCGGGGGGAATAATACGCAGTATTTT.

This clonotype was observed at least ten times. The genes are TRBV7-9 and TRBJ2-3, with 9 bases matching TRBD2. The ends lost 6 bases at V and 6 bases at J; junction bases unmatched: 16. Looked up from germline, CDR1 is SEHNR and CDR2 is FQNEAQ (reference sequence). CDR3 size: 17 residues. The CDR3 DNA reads TGTGCCAGCAGGGATCGGTGGTTAGCGGGGGAGGAGGATACGCAGTATTTT. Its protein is CASRDRWLAGEEDTQYF.

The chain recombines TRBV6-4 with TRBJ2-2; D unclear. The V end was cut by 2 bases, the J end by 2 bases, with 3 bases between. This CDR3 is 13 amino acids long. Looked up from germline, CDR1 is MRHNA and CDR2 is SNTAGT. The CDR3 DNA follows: TGTGCCAGCAGTGACGGTAACACCGGGGAGCTGTTTTTT. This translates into CASSDGNTGELFF.

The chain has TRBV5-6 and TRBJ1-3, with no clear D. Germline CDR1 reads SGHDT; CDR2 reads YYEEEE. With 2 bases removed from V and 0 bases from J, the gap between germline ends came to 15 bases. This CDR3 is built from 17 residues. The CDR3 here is CASSFRNQLSSGNTIYF. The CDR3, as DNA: TGTGCCAGCAGCTTTAGAAATCAGCTAAGCTCTGGAAACACCATATATTTT.

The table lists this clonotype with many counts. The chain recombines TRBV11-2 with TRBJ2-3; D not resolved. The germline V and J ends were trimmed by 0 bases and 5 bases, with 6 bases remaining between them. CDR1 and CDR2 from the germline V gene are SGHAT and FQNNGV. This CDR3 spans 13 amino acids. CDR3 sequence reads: CASSLEGGDTQYF. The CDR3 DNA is TGTGCCAGCAGCTTAGAAGGCGGAGATACGCAGTATTTT.

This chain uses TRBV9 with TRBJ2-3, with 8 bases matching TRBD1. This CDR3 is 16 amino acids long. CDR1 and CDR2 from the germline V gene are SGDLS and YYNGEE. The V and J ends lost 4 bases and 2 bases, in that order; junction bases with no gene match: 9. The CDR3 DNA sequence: TGTGCCAGCAGCATAAGAACAGGGGGTTTCACAGATACGCAGTATTTT. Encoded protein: CASSIRTGGFTDTQYF.

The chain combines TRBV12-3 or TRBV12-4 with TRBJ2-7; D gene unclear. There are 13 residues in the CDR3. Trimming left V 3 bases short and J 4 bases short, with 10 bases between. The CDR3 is CASSFGGRYEQYF. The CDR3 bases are TGTGCCAGCAGTTTCGGCGGACGGTACGAGCAGTACTTC.

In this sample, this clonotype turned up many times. CDR3 residues: CASSSEGGYNEQFF. The CDR3 nucleotides are TGCGCCAGCAGTTCGGAGGGGGGGTACAATGAGCAGTTCTTC. This chain joins TRBV5-1 and TRBJ2-1; D may be TRBD2 (7 bases). The germline gives CDR1 SGHRS, CDR2 YFSETQ. The CDR3 covers 14 residues. With 5 bases removed from V and 4 bases from J, the gap between germline ends came to 13 bases.

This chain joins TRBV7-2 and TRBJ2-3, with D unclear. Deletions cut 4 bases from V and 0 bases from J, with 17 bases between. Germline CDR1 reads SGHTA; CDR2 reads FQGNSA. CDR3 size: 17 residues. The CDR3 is CASSSEIGWASTDTQYF. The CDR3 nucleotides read TGTGCCAGCAGCTCCGAAATTGGGTGGGCAAGCACAGATACGCAGTATTTT.

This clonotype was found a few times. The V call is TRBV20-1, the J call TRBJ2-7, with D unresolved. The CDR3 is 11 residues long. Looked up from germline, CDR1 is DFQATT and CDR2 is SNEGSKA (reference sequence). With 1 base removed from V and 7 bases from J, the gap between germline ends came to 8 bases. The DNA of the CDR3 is TGCAGTGCTAGAGTCGTCGCGGAGCAGTACTTC. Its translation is CSARVVAEQYF.

The CDR3 spells CASSSQGAYEQYV. The CDR3 coding sequence is TGTGCCAGCAGTTCCCAGGGCGCCTACGAGCAGTACGTC. The J gene is TRBJ2-7, the V gene TRBV5-4, with TRBD1 as a possible D gene (5 bases). V shed 5 bases and J shed 2 bases, with 11 bases lying between them. Germline values: CDR1 SGHNT, CDR2 YYREEE (reference sequence). The CDR3 consists of 13 residues.

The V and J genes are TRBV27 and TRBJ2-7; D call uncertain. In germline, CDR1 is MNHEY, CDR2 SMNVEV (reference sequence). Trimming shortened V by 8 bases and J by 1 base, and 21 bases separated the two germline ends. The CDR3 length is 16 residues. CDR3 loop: CASQKRGLALSYEQYF. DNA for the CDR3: TGTGCCAGCCAAAAAAGAGGCCTGGCTCTATCCTACGAGCAGTACTTC.

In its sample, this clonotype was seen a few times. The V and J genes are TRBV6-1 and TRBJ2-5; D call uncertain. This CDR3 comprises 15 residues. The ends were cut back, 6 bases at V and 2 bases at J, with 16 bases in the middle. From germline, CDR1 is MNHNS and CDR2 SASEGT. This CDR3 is CASSASPLGQETQYF. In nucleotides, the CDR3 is TGTGCCAGCAGCGCTTCCCCGTTGGGACAAGAGACCCAGTACTTC.

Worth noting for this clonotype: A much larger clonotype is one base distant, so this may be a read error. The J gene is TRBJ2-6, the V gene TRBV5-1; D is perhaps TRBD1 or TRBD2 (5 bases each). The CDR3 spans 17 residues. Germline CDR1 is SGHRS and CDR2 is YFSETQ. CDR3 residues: CASSLNGTGLWANVPTF. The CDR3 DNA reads TGCGCCAGCAGCTTAAATGGGACGGGCCTTTGGGCCAACGTCCCGACTTTC.

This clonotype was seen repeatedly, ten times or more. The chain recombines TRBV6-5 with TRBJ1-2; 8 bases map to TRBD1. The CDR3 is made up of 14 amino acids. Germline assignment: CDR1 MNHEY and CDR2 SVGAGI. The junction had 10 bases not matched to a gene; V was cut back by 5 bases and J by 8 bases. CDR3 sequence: CASSPGQGGKGYTF. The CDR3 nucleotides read TGTGCCAGCAGTCCCGGACAGGGCGGAAAAGGCTACACCTTC.